The 24 T cell receptor beta chains listed next were all sequenced from one sample in a study of beta chain features in type 1 diabetes. The study's findings and limits: In every one of the four CD4+ subsets, TCRB CDR3s were moderately but significantly shorter in Type 1 diabetes patients.

For these receptors, no antigen is known. The entirety of the isolated RNA underwent reverse transcription, so expressed TCRB transcripts were sequenced. TCRdb's table, derived via immunoSEQ multiplex PCR, lists solely in-frame clones and lacks some. The data show approximately 170,000 clones, 6.5% to 9.5% seen once. Sequenced: central memory CD4+ T cells from blood. These receptors all come from a woman aged 40-49 years with type 1 diabetes.

The rearrangement joins TRBV5-1 to TRBJ2-1, with no clear D. CDR1 SGHRS and CDR2 YFSETQ come from the germline V gene. The CDR3 is 14 residues long. V shed 4 bases and J shed 7 bases, with 15 bases lying between them. The CDR3 DNA sequence: TGCGCCAGCAGCCCCCGAATGACGGGTAATGAGCAGTTCTTC. The encoded protein is CASSPRMTGNEQFF.

The chain uses TRBV5-8 and TRBJ1-5; TRBD1 is a possible D gene (5 bases). The CDR3 is 14 residues long. Trimming removed 2 bases from V and 8 bases from J, with 14 bases in between. From germline, CDR1 is SGHTS and CDR2 YDEGEE. This CDR3 is CASSLGGTWEPQHF. CDR3 sequence (DNA): TGTGCCAGCAGCTTAGGCGGGACCTGGGAGCCCCAGCATTTT.

This clone was observed a few times. V usage is TRBV7-3 and J usage is TRBJ1-1; unclear D gene. The germline gives CDR1 SGHTA, CDR2 FQGTGA. The CDR3 runs 13 residues. Between the trimmed V and J ends, which lost 5 bases and 2 bases, there was a span of 9 bases. CDR3 loop: CASSREANTEAFF. The CDR3 DNA reads TGTGCCAGCAGCCGGGAGGCCAACACTGAAGCTTTCTTT.

This clone was counted only a few times. The chain uses TRBV7-2 and TRBJ2-5; D gene ambiguous. CDR1 and CDR2 from the germline V gene are SGHTA and FQGNSA. This CDR3 is built from 13 residues. The germline V and J ends were trimmed by 5 bases and 4 bases, with 11 bases remaining between them. The CDR3 coding sequence is TGTGCCAGCAGCCCTCCGTCCAGAGAGACCCAGTACTTC. This codes for CASSPPSRETQYF.

CDR3 sequence (DNA): TGTGCCAGCAGCCCCGACAAGATTAACAACTATGGCTACACCTTC. It translates to CASSPDKINNYGYTF. The V gene is TRBV4-2, the J gene TRBJ1-2; D uncertain. Trimming took 4 bases from V and 2 from J, leaving 14 bases between them. CDR1 LGHNA and CDR2 YNFKEQ come from the germline V gene. The CDR3 extends over 15 amino acids.

The sample holds many counts of this clone. J is TRBJ1-4 and V is TRBV4-3; 7 nucleotides agree with TRBD1. J was trimmed by 8 bases and V by 0 bases; bases with no gene match: 15. Germline V CDR1 and CDR2: LGHNA, YSLEER. CDR3 length equals 18 residues. The CDR3 nucleotides are TGCGCCAGCAGCCAAGATCTGTCACCTGGACAGGTTGACGAAAAACTGTTTTTT. Translation: CASSQDLSPGQVDEKLFF.

This clone was counted only a few times. The CDR3 DNA reads TGTGCCAGCAGCGTGAGTGGACAGGGGAATTGGGCACCCCTCCACTTT. This encodes CASSVSGQGNWAPLHF. The V gene is TRBV9, the J gene TRBJ1-6, with TRBD1 matching over 9 bases. The trim removed 2 bases at V and 11 bases at J, leaving 11 bases unmatched. This CDR3 is 16 amino acids long. Germline V gives CDR1 SGDLS, CDR2 YYNGEE.

This clone showed up just a few times. The chain has TRBV29-1 and TRBJ2-3; D gene ambiguous. The CDR3 loop spans 12 amino acids. Germline CDR1 reads SQVTM; CDR2 reads ANQGSEA. The V and J ends lost 5 bases and 2 bases respectively, with 8 bases between them. CDR3 nucleotides: TGCAGCGTTCTCTCCTACACAGATACGCAGTATTTT. This encodes CSVLSYTDTQYF.

This clone appeared many times. The rearrangement uses TRBV5-6 and TRBJ2-5; D gene ambiguous. Germline V gives CDR1 SGHDT, CDR2 YYEEEE. Trimming pared 2 bases from V and 2 bases from J, leaving 7 bases between. The length of the CDR3 is 13 residues. CDR3 in DNA: TGTGCCAGCAGCTTAGAGTCACAAGAGACCCAGTACTTC. It yields the protein CASSLESQETQYF.

This clone was seen repeatedly, ten times or more. J is TRBJ2-7 and V is TRBV7-2; 7 nucleotides line up with TRBD1. The germline CDR1 and CDR2 sequences are SGHTA and FQGNSA. The CDR3 spans 16 residues. V dropped 5 bases and J dropped 5; count of bases not matched to a gene: 15. The DNA for the CDR3 is TGTGCCAGCAGCCCCAGACAGGGAAGAATCAGCGACGAGCAGTACTTC. Amino acids: CASSPRQGRISDEQYF.

This clone was detected a few times. V and J are TRBV20-1 and TRBJ1-2; D is unclear. V was cut by 5 bases and J by 8 bases, with 12 bases left in between. The CDR3 covers 11 residues. The germline CDR1 and CDR2 sequences are DFQATT and SNEGSKA (reference sequence). CDR3 in amino acids: CSASEGWGYTF. The DNA for the CDR3 is TGCAGTGCTTCCGAGGGCTGGGGCTACACCTTC.

The gene calls are TRBV25-1 and TRBJ1-1; D is possibly TRBD1 (5 bases). Per the germline V gene, CDR1 is MGHDK and CDR2 is SYGVNS. V lost 6 bases and J lost 4, with 21 bases in between. The CDR3 is 16 residues long. CDR3 sequence: CASSPAGGGRRTEAFF. DNA of the CDR3: TGTGCCAGCAGCCCCGCCGGGGGGGGGAGACGCACTGAAGCTTTCTTT.

The rearrangement joins TRBV7-9 to TRBJ1-2; the match to TRBD1 covers 12 bases. The CDR3 covers 14 residues. V trimming: 4 bases; J trimming: 6 bases; junction bases outside the gene matches: 3. Looked up from germline, CDR1 is SEHNR and CDR2 is FQNEAQ (reference sequence). DNA for the CDR3: TGTGCCAGCAGCTCCGGGACAGGGGGCGATGGCTACACCTTC. Protein sequence: CASSSGTGGDGYTF.

This clone was recorded many times. This chain connects TRBV7-2 to TRBJ2-7; D possibly corresponds to TRBD2 (6 bases). CDR1 is SGHTA and CDR2 is FQGNSA in the germline V gene. V was trimmed by 8 bases and J by 7 bases, leaving 15 bases between them. CDR3 length equals 12 residues. The CDR3 DNA follows: TGTGCCAGCGGCAGGGAGGTAGGGGAGCAGTACTTC. Its protein is CASGREVGEQYF.

Comments on this clone: The same CDR3 also results from other DNA sequences found in this sample. The V call is TRBV25-1, the J call TRBJ2-7; perhaps TRBD1 as D (6 bases). The germline V gene encodes CDR1 MGHDK and CDR2 SYGVNS. The V and J ends lost 8 bases and 1 base respectively, with 9 bases between them. The CDR3 is 12 residues long. The CDR3, as DNA: TGTGCCAGCTCCAGGGGATCCTACGAGCAGTACTTC. It specifies CASSRGSYEQYF.

The V gene is TRBV5-1, the J gene TRBJ2-7; the match to TRBD1 covers 7 bases. Germline loops: CDR1 SGHRS, CDR2 YFSETQ. The CDR3 has 14 amino acids. The V gene end was trimmed by 0 bases and the J gene end by 3 bases; junction bases not matched to a gene: 3. The CDR3 is CASSLEGQFYEQYF. CDR3 nucleotides: TGCGCCAGCAGCTTGGAGGGACAGTTCTACGAGCAGTACTTC.

This clone has a handful of counts. The sample contains more than one DNA sequence encoding this CDR3. The chain has TRBV18 and TRBJ1-5; D unresolved. V was cut by 3 bases and J by 0 bases, with 9 bases left in between. This CDR3 region has 15 residues. Germline assignment: CDR1 KGHSH and CDR2 LQKENI. CDR3 DNA sequence: TGTGCCAGCTCACCCGCGGGGAATAGCAATCAGCCCCAGCATTTT. This codes for CASSPAGNSNQPQHF.

CDR3 residues: CSVGGGQGGYEQYF. The CDR3 DNA reads TGCAGCGTTGGAGGAGGACAGGGAGGCTACGAGCAGTACTTC. This chain uses TRBV29-1 with TRBJ2-5; TRBD1 matches at 8 bases. The DNA end favors TRBJ2-7, so the J call may be wrong. The CDR3 loop spans 14 amino acids. Germline V gene sequence: CDR1 SQVTM, CDR2 ANQGSEA.

The CDR3 protein is CASSLRDSSYEQYF. For the CDR3, the DNA is TGTGCCAGCAGCTTACGTGACTCCTCCTACGAGCAGTACTTC. The rearrangement uses TRBV7-8 and TRBJ2-7; unclear D gene. Trimming removed 2 bases at V and 0 bases at J, with 8 bases between. The CDR3 extends over 14 amino acids. Germline V CDR1 and CDR2: SGHVS, FQNEAQ.

The CDR3 loop reads CASTGGVTGELFF. The CDR3 DNA follows: TGTGCCAGCACCGGAGGGGTGACCGGGGAGCTGTTTTTT. This rearrangement joins TRBV7-2 to TRBJ2-2; possibly TRBD2 for D (6 bases). Trimming removed 7 bases at V and 5 bases at J, with 11 bases between. Germline CDR1 SGHTA, CDR2 FQGNSA. This CDR3 region has 13 residues. The whole variable domain, remainder taken from reference TRBV7-2 and TRBJ2-2, is GAGVSQSPSNKVTEKGKDVELRCDPISGHTALYWYRQSLGQGLEFLIYFQGNSAPDKSGLPSDRFSAERTGGSVSTLTIQRTQQEDSAVYLCASTGGVTGELFFGEGSRLTVL.

The J gene is TRBJ1-2, the V gene TRBV2; D possibly corresponds to TRBD1 (6 bases). The CDR3 runs to 14 residues. Germline V lookup: CDR1 SNHLY, CDR2 FYNNEI. Trimming took 6 bases from V and 3 from J, leaving 14 bases between them. CDR3 coding DNA: TGTGCCAGCAGCCAACAGGGCGCGGACTATGGCTACACCTTC. As protein: CASSQQGADYGYTF.

This clone was seen only a few times. The chain couples TRBV4-1 to TRBJ2-1; 14 bases line up with TRBD2. From germline, CDR1 is MGHRA and CDR2 YSYEKL. CDR3 size: 19 residues. The V segment lost 1 base and the J segment 4 bases; nucleotides outside the gene matches: 9. The CDR3 nucleotides read TGCGCCAGCAGCCAAGGTCGGACTAGCGGGAGGATGGGGTACAATGAGCAGTTCTTC. As protein: CASSQGRTSGRMGYNEQFF.

This clone was observed a handful of times. This rearrangement joins TRBV5-4 to TRBJ2-3, with 13 nucleotides matching TRBD2. Germline V gene data show CDR1 as SGHNT and CDR2 as YYREEE (reference sequence). Trimming at V came to 7 bases and at J to 3 bases, leaving 5 bases not matched to a gene. The CDR3 is 15 amino acids. Here the CDR3 reads CASDPGLAGTDTQYF. In nucleotides, the CDR3 is TGTGCCAGCGACCCGGGACTAGCGGGGACAGATACGCAGTATTTT.

V usage is TRBV28 and J usage is TRBJ1-2, with D perhaps TRBD1 (5 bases). The V end lost 4 bases, the J end lost 3 bases, and 9 bases lay between the germline ends. The CDR3 length is 13 residues. Germline lookup yields CDR1 MDHEN and CDR2 SYDVKM. The CDR3 spells CASSSGGDYGYTF. CDR3 coding DNA: TGTGCCAGCAGTTCCGGGGGGGACTATGGCTACACCTTC.